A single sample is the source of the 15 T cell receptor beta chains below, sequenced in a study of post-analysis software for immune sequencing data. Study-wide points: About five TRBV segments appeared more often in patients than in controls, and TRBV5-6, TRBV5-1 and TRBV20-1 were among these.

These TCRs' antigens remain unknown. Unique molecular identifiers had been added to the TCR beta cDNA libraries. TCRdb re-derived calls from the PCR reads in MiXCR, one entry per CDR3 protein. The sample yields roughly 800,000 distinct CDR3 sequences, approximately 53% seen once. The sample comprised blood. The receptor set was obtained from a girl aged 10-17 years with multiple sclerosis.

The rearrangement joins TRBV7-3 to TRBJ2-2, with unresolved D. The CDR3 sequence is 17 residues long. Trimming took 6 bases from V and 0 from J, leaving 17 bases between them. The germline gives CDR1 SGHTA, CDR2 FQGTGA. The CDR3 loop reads CASRHRSGAPNTGELFF. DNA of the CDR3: TGTGCCAGCAGGCACCGTTCCGGAGCACCGAACACCGGGGAGCTGTTTTTT.

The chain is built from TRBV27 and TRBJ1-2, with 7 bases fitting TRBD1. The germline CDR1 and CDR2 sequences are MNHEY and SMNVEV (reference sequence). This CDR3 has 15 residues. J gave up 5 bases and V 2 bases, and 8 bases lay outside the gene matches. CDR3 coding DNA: TGTGCCAGCAGTTTAGGGACAGAAAATCGTTATGGCTACACCTTC. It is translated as CASSLGTENRYGYTF.

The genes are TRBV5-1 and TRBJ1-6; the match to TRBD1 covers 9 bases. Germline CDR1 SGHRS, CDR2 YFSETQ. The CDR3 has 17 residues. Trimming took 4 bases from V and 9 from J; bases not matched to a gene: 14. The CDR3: CASSINSNRGLGSPLHF. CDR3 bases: TGCGCCAGCAGCATAAACTCTAACAGGGGGCTCGGTTCACCCCTCCACTTT. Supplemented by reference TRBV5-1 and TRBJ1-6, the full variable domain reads KAGVTQTPRYLIKTRGQQVTLSCSPISGHRSVSWYQQTPGQGLQFLFEYFSETQRNKGNFPGRFSGRQFSNSRSEMNVSTLELGDSALYLCASSINSNRGLGSPLHFGNGTRLTVT.

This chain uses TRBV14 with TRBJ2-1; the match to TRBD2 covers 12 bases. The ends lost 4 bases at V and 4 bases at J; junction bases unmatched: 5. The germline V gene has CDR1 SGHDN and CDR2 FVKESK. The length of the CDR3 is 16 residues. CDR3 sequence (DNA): TGTGCCAGCAGCCCACTAGCGGGAGGACATTACAATGAGCAGTTCTTC. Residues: CASSPLAGGHYNEQFF. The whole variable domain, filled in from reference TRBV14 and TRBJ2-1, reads EAGVTQFPSHSVIEKGQTVTLRCDPISGHDNLYWYRRVMGKEIKFLLHFVKESKQDESGMPNNRFLAERTGGTYSTLKVQPAELEDSGVYFCASSPLAGGHYNEQFFGPGTRLTVL.

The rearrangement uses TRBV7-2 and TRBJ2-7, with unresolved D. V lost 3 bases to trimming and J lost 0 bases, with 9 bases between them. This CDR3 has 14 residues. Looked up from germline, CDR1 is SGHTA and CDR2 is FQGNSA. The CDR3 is CASSFGGYSYEQYF. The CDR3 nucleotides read TGTGCCAGCAGCTTTGGTGGGTACTCCTACGAGCAGTACTTC.

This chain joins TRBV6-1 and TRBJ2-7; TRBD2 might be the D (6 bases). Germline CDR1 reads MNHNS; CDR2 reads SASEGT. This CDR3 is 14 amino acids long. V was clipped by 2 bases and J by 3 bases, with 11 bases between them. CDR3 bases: TGTGCCAGCAGTGAATGGCAGGGACTCTACGAGCAGTACTTC. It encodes CASSEWQGLYEQYF.

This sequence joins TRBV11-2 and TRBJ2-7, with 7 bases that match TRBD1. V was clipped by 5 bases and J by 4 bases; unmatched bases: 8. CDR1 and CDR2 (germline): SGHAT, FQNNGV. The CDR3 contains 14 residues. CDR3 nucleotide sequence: TGTGCCAGCAGCCCAACAGGGGATTTATACGAGCAGTACTTC. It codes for CASSPTGDLYEQYF.

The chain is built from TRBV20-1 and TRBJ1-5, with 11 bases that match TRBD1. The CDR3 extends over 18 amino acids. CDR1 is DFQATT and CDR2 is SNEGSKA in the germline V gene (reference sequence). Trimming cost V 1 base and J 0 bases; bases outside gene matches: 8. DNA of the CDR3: TGCAGTGCTAGAGCGAGGACAGGGGGCCTGACTAGCAATCAGCCCCAGCATTTT. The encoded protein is CSARARTGGLTSNQPQHF.

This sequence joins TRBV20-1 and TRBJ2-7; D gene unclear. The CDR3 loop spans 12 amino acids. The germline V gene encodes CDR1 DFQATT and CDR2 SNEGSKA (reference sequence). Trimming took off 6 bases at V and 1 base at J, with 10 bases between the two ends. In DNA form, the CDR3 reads TGCAGTGCCGCCCCAGGATCCTACGAGCAGTACTTC. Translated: CSAAPGSYEQYF.

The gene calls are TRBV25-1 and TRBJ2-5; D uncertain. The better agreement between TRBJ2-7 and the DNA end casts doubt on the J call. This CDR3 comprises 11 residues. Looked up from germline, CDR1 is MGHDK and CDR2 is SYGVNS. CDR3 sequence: CASSVCYEQYF. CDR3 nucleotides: TGTGCCAGCAGTGTATGTTACGAGCAGTACTTC.

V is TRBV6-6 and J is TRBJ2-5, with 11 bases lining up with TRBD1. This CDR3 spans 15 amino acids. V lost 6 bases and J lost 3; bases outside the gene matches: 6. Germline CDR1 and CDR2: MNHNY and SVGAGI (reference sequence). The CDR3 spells CASSRTGGAEETQYF. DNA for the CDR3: TGTGCCAGCAGCAGGACAGGGGGCGCAGAAGAGACCCAGTACTTC.

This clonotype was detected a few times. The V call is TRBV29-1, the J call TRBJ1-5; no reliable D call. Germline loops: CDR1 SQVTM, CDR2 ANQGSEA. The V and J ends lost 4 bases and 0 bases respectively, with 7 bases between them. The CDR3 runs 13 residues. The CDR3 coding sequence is TGCAGCGTTGGGGAGAATAGCAATCAGCCCCAGCATTTT. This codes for CSVGENSNQPQHF.

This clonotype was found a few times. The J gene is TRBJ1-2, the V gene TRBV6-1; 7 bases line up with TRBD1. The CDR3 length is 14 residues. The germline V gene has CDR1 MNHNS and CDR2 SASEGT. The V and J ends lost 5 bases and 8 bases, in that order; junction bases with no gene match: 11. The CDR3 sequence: CASSPPVTGDGYTF. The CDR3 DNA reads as TGTGCCAGCAGTCCCCCGGTAACAGGGGACGGCTACACCTTC.

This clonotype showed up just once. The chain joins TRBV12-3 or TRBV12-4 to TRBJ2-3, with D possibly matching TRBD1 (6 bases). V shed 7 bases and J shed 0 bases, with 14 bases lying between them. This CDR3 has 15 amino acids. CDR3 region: CASTFPGHSTDTQYF. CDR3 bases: TGTGCCAGCACCTTCCCGGGACACAGCACAGATACGCAGTATTTT.

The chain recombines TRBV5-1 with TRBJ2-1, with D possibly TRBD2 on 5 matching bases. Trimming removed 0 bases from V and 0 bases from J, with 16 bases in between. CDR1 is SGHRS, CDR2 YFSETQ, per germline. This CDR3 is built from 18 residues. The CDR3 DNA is TGCGCCAGCAGCTTGGAACCTAATAGCGCTAGCTCCTACAATGAGCAGTTCTTC. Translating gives CASSLEPNSASSYNEQFF.